Listed here are 19 T cell receptor beta chains from one sample, sequenced in a study of T cell responses to AZD1222 COVID-19 vaccine. Clones were sequenced by immunoSEQ multiplex PCR, and TCRdb holds only the in-frame ones, with some missing. The sample consists of 150,000 to 200,000 clones, around 91% of them appearing once. Material: peripheral blood, obtained on day 0 of AZD1222 vaccination. These receptors were obtained from an adult in good health.

CDR3 region: CASSSLLGQGRPNEKLFF. In DNA form, the CDR3 reads TGTGCCAGCAGCTCCCTCCTCGGACAGGGCCGCCCTAATGAAAAACTGTTTTTT. The V and J genes are TRBV11-2 and TRBJ1-4, with TRBD1 matching 8 bases. J lost 3 bases, V lost 4 bases, and 13 bases had no gene match. CDR1 and CDR2 (germline): SGHAT, FQNNGV. This CDR3 region has 18 residues.

The chain recombines TRBV7-2 with TRBJ2-7, with no clear D. The V gene's germline CDR1 is SGHTA and CDR2 FQGNSA. This CDR3 region has 12 residues. With 8 bases removed from V and 2 bases from J, the gap between germline ends came to 10 bases. CDR3 region: CASRIGPYEQYF. DNA of the CDR3: TGTGCCAGCCGAATCGGACCCTACGAGCAGTACTTC. Supplemented by reference TRBV7-2 and TRBJ2-7, the full variable domain reads GAGVSQSPSNKVTEKGKDVELRCDPISGHTALYWYRQSLGQGLEFLIYFQGNSAPDKSGLPSDRFSAERTGGSVSTLTIQRTQQEDSAVYLCASRIGPYEQYFGPGTRLTVT.

The V gene is TRBV6-5, the J gene TRBJ2-2; 9 bases are a match to TRBD1. Trimming removed 5 bases from V and 5 bases from J; junction bases left unmatched: 6. The germline gives CDR1 MNHEY, CDR2 SVGAGI. The CDR3 has 15 amino acids. The CDR3 coding sequence is TGTGCCAGCAGTACCCGGGACAGGGAGACCGGGGAGCTGTTTTTT. As protein: CASSTRDRETGELFF.

The genes are TRBV7-2 and TRBJ1-5; no reliable D call. Trimming took 1 base from V and 10 from J, leaving 17 bases between them. Germline CDR1 is SGHTA and CDR2 is FQGNSA. CDR3 length: 15 amino acids. CDR3 nucleotide sequence: TGTGCCAGCAGCTTAGAAAGCCGAACGGTAGGCCCCCAGCATTTT. It codes for CASSLESRTVGPQHF. The full variable domain, rest sourced from reference TRBV7-2 and TRBJ1-5, is GAGVSQSPSNKVTEKGKDVELRCDPISGHTALYWYRQSLGQGLEFLIYFQGNSAPDKSGLPSDRFSAERTGGSVSTLTIQRTQQEDSAVYLCASSLESRTVGPQHFGDGTRLSIL.

The table lists this clone with a few counts. In DNA, the CDR3 is TGTGCCAGCAGCTTAGACGGTAATCAGCCCCAGCATTTT. The encoded protein is CASSLDGNQPQHF. The V gene is TRBV7-9, the J gene TRBJ1-5; D is uncertain. This CDR3 region has 13 residues. The germline V gene encodes CDR1 SEHNR and CDR2 FQNEAQ (reference sequence). Between the trimmed V and J ends, which lost 1 base and 4 bases, there was a span of 5 bases.

The chain employs TRBV9 and TRBJ2-7; the D is unclear. This CDR3 spans 13 amino acids. CDR1 SGDLS and CDR2 YYNGEE come from the germline V gene. V lost 2 bases and J 0 bases, leaving 6 bases between the germline ends. The CDR3 sequence is CASSVASSYEQYF. CDR3 coding DNA: TGTGCCAGCAGCGTTGCCTCCTCCTACGAGCAGTACTTC.

This chain connects TRBV7-9 to TRBJ2-1; unclear D gene. This CDR3 comprises 15 residues. From germline, CDR1 is SEHNR and CDR2 FQNEAQ (reference sequence). Between the trimmed V and J ends, which lost 5 bases and 1 base, there was a span of 12 bases. The CDR3: CASSRLEGSYNEQFF. The CDR3 bases are TGTGCCAGCAGCCGCCTAGAAGGTTCCTACAATGAGCAGTTCTTC.

This chain joins TRBV5-4 and TRBJ2-2; no clear D gene. The germline V gene encodes CDR1 SGHNT and CDR2 YYREEE (reference sequence). CDR3 length equals 14 residues. The V and J ends lost 3 bases and 1 base respectively, with 7 bases between them. CDR3 loop: CASSSDMNTGELFF. The DNA for the CDR3 is TGTGCCAGCAGCTCCGACATGAACACCGGGGAGCTGTTTTTT.

The chain recombines TRBV6-5 with TRBJ2-7, with 7 bases aligning to TRBD1. The junction had 7 bases not matched to a gene; V was cut back by 0 bases and J by 2 bases. The V gene's germline CDR1 is MNHEY and CDR2 SVGAGI. There are 16 residues in the CDR3. The CDR3 sequence: CASSYSNRQGTYEQYF. CDR3 in DNA: TGTGCCAGCAGTTACTCCAACCGACAGGGAACCTACGAGCAGTACTTC.

The CDR3 region has the DNA TGTGCCAGCAGCTTAGGGACTGAAGCTTTCTTT. This sequence encodes CASSLGTEAFF. The genes are TRBV7-9 and TRBJ1-1; D is uncertain. The V end was cut by 1 base, the J end by 5 bases, with 2 bases between. The V gene's germline CDR1 is SEHNR and CDR2 FQNEAQ (reference sequence). This CDR3 is 11 amino acids long.

In this sample, this clone turned up once. The chain couples TRBV5-1 to TRBJ2-3; 12 bases fit TRBD2. The CDR3 is made up of 15 amino acids. The V segment lost 1 base and the J segment 4 bases; nucleotides outside the gene matches: 1. Germline values: CDR1 SGHRS, CDR2 YFSETQ. This chain's CDR3 is CASSLLAGGPDTQYF. CDR3 nucleotide sequence: TGCGCCAGCAGCTTGCTAGCGGGGGGGCCAGATACGCAGTATTTT.

The chain carries TRBV5-1 and TRBJ2-3; 8 bases are a match to TRBD1. V dropped 4 bases and J dropped 6; count of bases not matched to a gene: 7. The germline V gene has CDR1 SGHRS and CDR2 YFSETQ. The CDR3 covers 14 residues. CDR3 amino acids: CASSTRTGMDTQYF. CDR3 sequence (DNA): TGCGCCAGCAGCACCCGGACAGGGATGGATACGCAGTATTTT.

The genes are TRBV6-2 or TRBV6-3 and TRBJ2-7; perhaps TRBD2 as D (5 bases). V was shortened by 2 bases and J by 2 bases, with 10 bases between the two germline ends. The CDR3 runs to 14 residues. CDR1 is MNHEY and CDR2 is SVGEGT in the germline V gene. CDR3: CASSYRRNTYEQYF. CDR3 DNA: TGTGCCAGCAGTTACCGGAGGAACACCTACGAGCAGTACTTC.

The chain carries TRBV5-6 and TRBJ1-4; a weak D match, TRBD1 (5 bases). This CDR3 is built from 14 residues. Germline-derived CDR1 and CDR2 are SGHDT and YYEEEE. Trimming cost V 2 bases and J 5 bases, with 10 bases left between them. For the CDR3, the DNA is TGTGCCAGCAGCTTTTCGGGGACCAATGAAAAACTGTTTTTT. The encoded protein is CASSFSGTNEKLFF.

The chain recombines TRBV7-2 with TRBJ2-7; D not certain. Germline V gene data show CDR1 as SGHTA and CDR2 as FQGNSA. With 6 bases removed from V and 0 bases from J, the gap between germline ends came to 12 bases. There are 14 residues in the CDR3. CDR3: CASRGTYSSYEQYF. Written as DNA, the CDR3 is TGTGCCAGCAGGGGTACTTATTCCTCCTACGAGCAGTACTTC.

The chain links TRBV7-3 to TRBJ2-2; tentatively, D is TRBD2 (5 bases). CDR3 length equals 14 residues. In germline, CDR1 is SGHTA, CDR2 FQGTGA. Trimming cost V 0 bases and J 7 bases, with 9 bases left between them. CDR3 sequence (DNA): TGTGCCAGCAGCTTAACCCGGGGTAGCGGGGAGCTGTTTTTT. Encoded protein: CASSLTRGSGELFF.

The rearrangement joins TRBV12-5 to TRBJ2-5; D unresolved. There are 11 residues in the CDR3. Trimming shortened V by 6 bases and J by 2 bases, and 4 bases separated the two germline ends. Germline CDR1 and CDR2: LGHNT and FRNRAP. CDR3 protein: CASGKQETQYF. Here the CDR3 DNA reads TGTGCTAGTGGCAAACAAGAGACCCAGTACTTC.

This clone was seen just once. The CDR3 loop is CASSLSGDHFYEQYV. For the CDR3, the DNA is TGTGCCAGCAGCTTATCTGGGGATCATTTCTACGAGCAGTACGTC. The chain is built from TRBV7-8 and TRBJ2-7; no definite D call. The CDR3 contains 15 residues. Looked up from germline, CDR1 is SGHVS and CDR2 is FQNEAQ. V lost 2 bases to trimming and J lost 3 bases, with 14 bases between them.

This clone was counted a few times. The chain recombines TRBV29-1 with TRBJ1-2; D not certain. Germline CDR1 and CDR2: SQVTM and ANQGSEA. Trimming left V 4 bases short and J 7 bases short, with 10 bases between. The CDR3 totals 11 residues. The CDR3 sequence is CSVGGMGGYTF. CDR3 coding DNA: TGCAGCGTTGGAGGGATGGGTGGCTACACCTTC.